The clone carrying this TCR beta chain showed up just a few times. Its specificity is unknown. This entry is derived from a study of identical twins. Points from the study as a whole: Memory repertoires lacked the insertion deficit that abundant cord blood beta clonotypes showed.

cDNA molecules carried unique molecular identifiers, and template switching added a universal primer site. TCRdb reanalysed the 5' RACE reads using MiXCR and keeps one entry per CDR3 protein. This sample has roughly 690,000 distinct CDR3 sequences, with around 5.7% found just once. The sequence came from a man younger than 30 in good health. The sample consisted of naive T cells sorted from blood.

The CDR3 nucleotides read TGTGCCAGCAGTCGCTTTACCGGGACCGATAATGAAAAACTGTTTTTT. Its protein is CASSRFTGTDNEKLFF. This chain links TRBV6-2 or TRBV6-3 with TRBJ1-4; TRBD1 might be the D (5 bases). Germline lookup yields CDR1 MNHEY and CDR2 SVGEGT. Trimming left V 5 bases short and J 4 bases short, with 17 bases between. The CDR3 covers 16 residues.